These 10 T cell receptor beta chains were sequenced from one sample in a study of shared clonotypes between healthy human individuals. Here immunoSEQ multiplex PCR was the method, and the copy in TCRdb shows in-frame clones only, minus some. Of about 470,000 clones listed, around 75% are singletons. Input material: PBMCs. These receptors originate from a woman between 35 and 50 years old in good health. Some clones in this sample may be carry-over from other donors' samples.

The CDR3 spells CASSETSPFIGTDTQYF. The CDR3 nucleotides are TGCGCCAGCAGTGAGACTAGCCCCTTTATTGGGACAGATACGCAGTATTTT. The J gene is TRBJ2-3, the V gene TRBV10-1; weak D call: TRBD2 (6 bases). V gave up 2 bases and J gave up 3 bases, with 18 bases separating them. Germline loops: CDR1 WNHNN, CDR2 SYGVQD (reference sequence). The CDR3 extends over 17 amino acids.

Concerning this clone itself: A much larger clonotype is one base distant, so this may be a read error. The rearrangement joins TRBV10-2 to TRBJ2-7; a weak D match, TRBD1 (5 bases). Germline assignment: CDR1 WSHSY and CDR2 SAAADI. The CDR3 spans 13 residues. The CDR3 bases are TGCGCCAACAGTGGGGCAGAAACCTACGAGCAGTACTTC. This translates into CANSGAETYEQYF.

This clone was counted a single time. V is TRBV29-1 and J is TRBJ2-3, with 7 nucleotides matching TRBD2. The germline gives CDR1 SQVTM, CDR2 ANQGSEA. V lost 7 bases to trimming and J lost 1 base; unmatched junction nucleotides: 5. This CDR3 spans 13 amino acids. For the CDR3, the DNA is TGCAGCGACGGGCTAGCGGGCACAGATACGCAGTATTTT. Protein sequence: CSDGLAGTDTQYF.

CDR3 loop: CASSLDLGDEAFF. CDR3 sequence (DNA): TGTGCCAGCAGTTTAGACCTAGGGGATGAAGCTTTCTTT. The rearrangement uses TRBV2 and TRBJ1-1; D is possibly TRBD1 (5 bases). V was pared by 5 bases and J by 7 bases, with 14 bases between. Germline CDR1 reads SNHLY; CDR2 reads FYNNEI. CDR3 length: 13 amino acids.

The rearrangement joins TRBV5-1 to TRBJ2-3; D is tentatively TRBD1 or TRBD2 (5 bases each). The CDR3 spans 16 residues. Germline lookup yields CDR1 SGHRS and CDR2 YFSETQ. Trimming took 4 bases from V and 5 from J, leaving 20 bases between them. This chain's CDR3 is CASSRGVRQGGDTQYF. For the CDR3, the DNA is TGCGCCAGCAGCCGAGGGGTAAGGCAGGGTGGAGATACGCAGTATTTT.

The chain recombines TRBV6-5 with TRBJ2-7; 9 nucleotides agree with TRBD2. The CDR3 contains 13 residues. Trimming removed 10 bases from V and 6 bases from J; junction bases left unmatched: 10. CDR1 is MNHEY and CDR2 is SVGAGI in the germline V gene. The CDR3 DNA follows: TGTGCCACTCGGGGGCTAGCGGGATCCGAGCAGTACTTC. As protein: CATRGLAGSEQYF.

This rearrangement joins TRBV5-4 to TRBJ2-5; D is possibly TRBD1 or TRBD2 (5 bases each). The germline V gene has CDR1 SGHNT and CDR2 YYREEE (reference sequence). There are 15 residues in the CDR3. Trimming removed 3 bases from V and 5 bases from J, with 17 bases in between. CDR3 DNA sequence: TGTGCCAGCAGCTCCGGGACCACCAAGTCGGAGACCCAGTACTTC. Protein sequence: CASSSGTTKSETQYF.

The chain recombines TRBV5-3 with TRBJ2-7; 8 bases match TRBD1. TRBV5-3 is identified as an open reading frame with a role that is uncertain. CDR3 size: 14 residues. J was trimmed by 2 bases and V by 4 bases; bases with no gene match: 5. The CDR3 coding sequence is TGTGCCAGAAGCCCTGGGACAGGCGCCTACGAGCAGTACTTC. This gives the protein CARSPGTGAYEQYF.

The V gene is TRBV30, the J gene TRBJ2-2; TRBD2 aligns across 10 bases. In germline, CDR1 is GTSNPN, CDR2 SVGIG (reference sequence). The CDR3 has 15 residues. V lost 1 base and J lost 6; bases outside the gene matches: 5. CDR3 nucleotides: TGTGCCTGGAGTGACAGCGGGAGGGAATCCGGGGAGCTGTTTTTT. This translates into CAWSDSGRESGELFF.

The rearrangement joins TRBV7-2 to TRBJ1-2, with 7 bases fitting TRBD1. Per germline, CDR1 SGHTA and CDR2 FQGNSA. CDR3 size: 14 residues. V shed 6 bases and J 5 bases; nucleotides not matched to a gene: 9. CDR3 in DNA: TGTGCCAGCAGTCCTAGGACAGGAGCATATGGCTACACCTTC. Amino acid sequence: CASSPRTGAYGYTF.